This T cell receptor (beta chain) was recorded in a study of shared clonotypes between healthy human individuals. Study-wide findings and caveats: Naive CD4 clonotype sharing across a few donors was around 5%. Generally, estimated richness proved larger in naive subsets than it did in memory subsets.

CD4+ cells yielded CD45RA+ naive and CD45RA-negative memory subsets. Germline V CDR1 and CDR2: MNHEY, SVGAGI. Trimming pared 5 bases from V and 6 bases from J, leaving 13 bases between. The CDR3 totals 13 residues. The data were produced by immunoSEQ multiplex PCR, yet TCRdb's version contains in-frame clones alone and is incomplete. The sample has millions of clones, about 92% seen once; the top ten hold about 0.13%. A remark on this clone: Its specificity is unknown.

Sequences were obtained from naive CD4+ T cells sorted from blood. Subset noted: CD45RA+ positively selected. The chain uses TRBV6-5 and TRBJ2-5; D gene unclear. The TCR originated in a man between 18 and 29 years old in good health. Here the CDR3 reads CASSTPGVQTQYF. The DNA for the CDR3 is TGTGCCAGCAGTACACCTGGAGTACAGACCCAGTACTTC.